These 8 T cell receptor beta chains were sequenced from one sample in a study of blood T cell repertoires in COVID-19. Assay: immunoSEQ multiplex PCR; the TCRdb copy retains only in-frame clones and omits some. The table has around 110,000 clones, roughly nine tenths seen once. Sample: peripheral blood. These receptor sequences come from a man in his forties with acute or convalescent COVID-19.

This chain joins TRBV2 and TRBJ2-1, with 10 nucleotides matching TRBD1. The CDR3 consists of 15 residues. Germline V gene lookup returns CDR1 SNHLY and CDR2 FYNNEI. V was pared by 3 bases and J by 4 bases, with 3 bases of the junction left unmatched. DNA for the CDR3: TGTGCCAGCAGTGAGGACAGGGGGGAATACAATGAGCAGTTCTTC. Translating it yields CASSEDRGEYNEQFF.

The rearrangement links TRBV5-1 to TRBJ1-1; 11 bases line up with TRBD1. The V and J ends lost 3 bases and 4 bases, in that order; junction bases with no gene match: 2. Germline V lookup: CDR1 SGHRS, CDR2 YFSETQ. The CDR3 is 14 amino acids. Written as DNA, the CDR3 is TGCGCCAGCAGCTCGGGACAGGGGGGCACTGAAGCTTTCTTT. Translated: CASSSGQGGTEAFF.

The chain joins TRBV9 to TRBJ2-2, with TRBD2 identical over 8 bases. V was pared by 7 bases and J by 4 bases, with 15 bases of the junction left unmatched. CDR3 length: 17 residues. Germline loops: CDR1 SGDLS, CDR2 YYNGEE. The CDR3 sequence: CASSGGSGELGTGELFF. CDR3 coding DNA: TGTGCCAGCTCCGGTGGTAGCGGGGAATTAGGCACCGGGGAGCTGTTTTTT.

This chain joins TRBV29-1 and TRBJ2-1; 7 bases line up with TRBD2. The CDR3 runs to 14 residues. CDR1 and CDR2 (germline): SQVTM, ANQGSEA. V was clipped by 7 bases and J by 5 bases; unmatched bases: 11. CDR3 in DNA: TGCAGCGGGAGGGGCCTAGCGGCGGACAATGAGCAGTTCTTC. It codes for CSGRGLAADNEQFF.

The CDR3 coding sequence is TGTGCCAGCAGCCAGACTAGCGGGGGGTACAATGAGCAGTTCTTC. This codes for CASSQTSGGYNEQFF. The rearrangement links TRBV11-3 to TRBJ2-1; 13 bases map to TRBD2. After removal of 5 bases from V and 4 bases from J, the junction contained 2 bases not matched to a gene. There are 15 residues in the CDR3. CDR1 SGHNT and CDR2 YENEEA come from the germline V gene.

The J gene is TRBJ1-1, the V gene TRBV5-4; D call uncertain. The CDR3 spans 15 residues. Between the trimmed V and J ends, which lost 3 bases and 6 bases, there was a span of 18 bases. Germline V gene sequence: CDR1 SGHNT, CDR2 YYREEE (reference sequence). CDR3 loop: CASSWKRDGLSEAFF. As DNA, the CDR3 is TGTGCCAGCAGCTGGAAGAGGGATGGTCTCTCTGAAGCTTTCTTT.

The chain carries TRBV19 and TRBJ1-2; perhaps TRBD1 as D (6 bases). V lost 7 bases to trimming and J lost 6 bases, with 18 bases between them. From germline, CDR1 is LNHDA and CDR2 SQIVND (reference sequence). This CDR3 is 14 amino acids long. This chain's CDR3 is CASTPTGGGHGYTF. The DNA for the CDR3 is TGTGCCAGTACCCCGACAGGCGGCGGTCATGGCTACACCTTC.

J is TRBJ2-2 and V is TRBV6-6, with D possibly matching TRBD2 (6 bases). Trimming took off 7 bases at V and 5 bases at J, with 14 bases between the two ends. CDR1 is MNHNY, CDR2 SVGAGI, per germline (reference sequence). The CDR3 totals 14 residues. The CDR3 protein is CASTSGGVTGELFF. In nucleotides, the CDR3 is TGTGCCAGCACTTCGGGCGGGGTGACCGGGGAGCTGTTTTTT.